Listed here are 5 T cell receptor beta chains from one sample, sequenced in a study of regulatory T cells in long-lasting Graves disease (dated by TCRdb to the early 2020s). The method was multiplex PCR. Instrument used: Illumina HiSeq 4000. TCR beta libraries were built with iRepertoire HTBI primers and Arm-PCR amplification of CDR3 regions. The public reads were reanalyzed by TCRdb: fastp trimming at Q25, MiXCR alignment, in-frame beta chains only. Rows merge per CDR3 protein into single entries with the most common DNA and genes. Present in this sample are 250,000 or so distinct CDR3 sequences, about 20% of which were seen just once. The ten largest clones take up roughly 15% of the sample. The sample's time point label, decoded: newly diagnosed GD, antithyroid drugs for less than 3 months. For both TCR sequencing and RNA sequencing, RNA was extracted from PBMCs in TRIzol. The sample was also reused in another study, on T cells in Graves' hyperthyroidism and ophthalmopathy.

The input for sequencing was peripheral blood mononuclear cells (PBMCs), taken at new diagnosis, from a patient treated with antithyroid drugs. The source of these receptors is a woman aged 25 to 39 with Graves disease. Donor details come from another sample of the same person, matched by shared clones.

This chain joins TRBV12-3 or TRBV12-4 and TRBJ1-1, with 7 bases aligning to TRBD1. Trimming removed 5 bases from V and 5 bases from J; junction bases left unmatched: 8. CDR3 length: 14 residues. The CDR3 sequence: CASSEEGARTEAFF. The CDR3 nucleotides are TGTGCCAGCAGTGAAGAGGGGGCCCGGACTGAAGCTTTCTTT.

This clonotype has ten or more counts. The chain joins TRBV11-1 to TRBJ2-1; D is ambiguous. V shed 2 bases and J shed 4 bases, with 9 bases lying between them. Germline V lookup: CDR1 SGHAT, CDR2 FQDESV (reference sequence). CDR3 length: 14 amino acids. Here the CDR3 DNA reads TGTGCCAGCAGCTTAAGCAGCCTTTACAATGAGCAGTTCTTC. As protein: CASSLSSLYNEQFF.

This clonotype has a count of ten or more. CDR3 in DNA: TGTGCCAGCAGCCAAACGAATGAGCAGTTCTTC. Translating gives CASSQTNEQFF. The genes are TRBV7-2 and TRBJ2-1, with D unclear. The V end lost 5 bases, the J end lost 7 bases, and 6 bases lay between the germline ends. CDR3 size: 11 residues. Per the germline V gene, CDR1 is SGHTA and CDR2 is FQGNSA.

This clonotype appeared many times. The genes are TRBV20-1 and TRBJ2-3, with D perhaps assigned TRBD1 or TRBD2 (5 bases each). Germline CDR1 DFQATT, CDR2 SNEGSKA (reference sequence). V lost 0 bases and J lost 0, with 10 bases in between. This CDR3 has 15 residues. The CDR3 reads CSARDVRDSTDTQYF. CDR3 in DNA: TGCAGTGCTAGAGATGTGAGGGACAGCACAGATACGCAGTATTTT.

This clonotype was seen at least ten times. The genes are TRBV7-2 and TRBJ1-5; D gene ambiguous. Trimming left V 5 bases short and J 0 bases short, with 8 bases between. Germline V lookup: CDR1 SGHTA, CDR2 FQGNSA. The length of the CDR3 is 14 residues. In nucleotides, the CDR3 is TGTGCCAGCAGCCCCATCAATAGCAATCAGCCCCAGCATTTT. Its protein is CASSPINSNQPQHF.